The 27 T cell receptor beta chains reported below all come from one sample, sequenced in a study of shared clonotypes between healthy human individuals. Data came from immunoSEQ multiplex PCR; TCRdb stores just in-frame clones and leaves some out. The data show about 2.3 million clones, more than 80% seen once. Sequencing was performed on naive CD4+ T cells from PBMCs. Subset here: CD45RA+ positively selected. These receptors all stem from a man younger than 30 in good health. Some clones in this sample may be carry-over from other donors' samples.

The chain has TRBV11-2 and TRBJ2-2; D perhaps matches TRBD1 (5 bases). Per the germline V gene, CDR1 is SGHAT and CDR2 is FQNNGV. This CDR3 is built from 16 residues. V was trimmed by 2 bases and J by 7 bases, leaving 17 bases between them. In nucleotides, the CDR3 is TGTGCCAGCAGCTTACGTCCCGATCAGGGAATCGGGGAGCTGTTTTTT. As protein: CASSLRPDQGIGELFF.

This chain joins TRBV9 and TRBJ2-2, with D possibly matching TRBD2 (5 bases). The CDR3 loop spans 18 amino acids. V was shortened by 3 bases and J by 0 bases, with 18 bases between the two germline ends. Germline assignment: CDR1 SGDLS and CDR2 YYNGEE. CDR3 in DNA: TGTGCCAGCAGCGCGTATTTCCTAGCCGACCCGAACACCGGGGAGCTGTTTTTT. Amino acids: CASSAYFLADPNTGELFF.

This clone was counted a single time. J is TRBJ2-5 and V is TRBV2; D perhaps matches TRBD2 (6 bases). CDR3 length equals 13 residues. V was shortened by 8 bases and J by 7 bases, with 17 bases between the two germline ends. CDR1 and CDR2 from the germline V gene are SNHLY and FYNNEI. The CDR3: CASGGSEIGTQYF. DNA of the CDR3: TGTGCCAGCGGAGGGTCTGAGATAGGGACCCAGTACTTC.

J is TRBJ1-3 and V is TRBV5-1, with D uncertain. Germline values: CDR1 SGHRS, CDR2 YFSETQ. There are 16 residues in the CDR3. The V gene lost 4 bases and the J gene lost 6 bases, with 20 bases spanning the gap. CDR3 in amino acids: CASSRAPPPTINTIYF. The CDR3, as DNA: TGCGCCAGCAGCCGGGCACCCCCACCGACGATAAACACCATATATTTT.

V and J are TRBV6-1 and TRBJ2-7, with 7 bases matching TRBD1. The V segment lost 6 bases and the J segment 1 base; nucleotides outside the gene matches: 6. This CDR3 has 14 residues. Germline values: CDR1 MNHNS, CDR2 SASEGT. CDR3: CASSRDSGSYEQYF. As DNA, the CDR3 is TGTGCCAGCAGCCGGGACAGTGGATCCTACGAGCAGTACTTC.

With respect to this clone: Other DNA sequences in this sample translate to the same CDR3. The chain combines TRBV5-1 with TRBJ1-2; D remains ambiguous. The V gene lost 0 bases and the J gene lost 3 bases, with 9 bases spanning the gap. CDR1 and CDR2 from the germline V gene are SGHRS and YFSETQ. The CDR3 is made up of 14 amino acids. Here the CDR3 DNA reads TGCGCCAGCAGCTTGGCCGGCGCTGACTATGGCTACACCTTC. Its translation is CASSLAGADYGYTF.

The gene calls are TRBV10-3 and TRBJ1-4; D is unresolved. Trimming took off 2 bases at V and 0 bases at J, with 13 bases between the two ends. CDR3 length: 17 residues. Germline CDR1 is ENHRY and CDR2 is SYGVKD. Here the CDR3 reads CAISEGMAVPTNEKLFF. The CDR3 DNA sequence: TGTGCCATCAGTGAGGGGATGGCGGTACCAACTAATGAAAAACTGTTTTTT.

The chain carries TRBV10-3 and TRBJ2-7; D perhaps matches TRBD1 (5 bases). The CDR3 totals 15 residues. Trimming took 8 bases from V and 4 from J, leaving 21 bases between them. CDR1 ENHRY and CDR2 SYGVKD come from the germline V gene. This chain's CDR3 is CAISAGQGVLYEQYF. The CDR3 coding sequence is TGTGCCATCTCGGCAGGGCAGGGCGTACTATACGAGCAGTACTTC.

The rearrangement uses TRBV28 and TRBJ2-3; TRBD2 matches 14 bases. This CDR3 is built from 18 residues. V shed 6 bases and J 7 bases; nucleotides not matched to a gene: 15. Germline V CDR1 and CDR2: MDHEN, SYDVKM. The CDR3 DNA sequence: TGTGCCAGCAGCGTCCTATCCACCGGGACTAGCGGGAGATATACGCAGTATTTT. It codes for CASSVLSTGTSGRYTQYF.

This sequence joins TRBV5-1 and TRBJ2-7, with D uncertain. Germline lookup yields CDR1 SGHRS and CDR2 YFSETQ. Between the trimmed V and J ends, which lost 3 bases and 2 bases, there was a span of 12 bases. The CDR3 spans 14 residues. CDR3 sequence: CASSSQDPAYEQYF. The CDR3 region has the DNA TGCGCCAGCAGCTCCCAAGATCCAGCCTACGAGCAGTACTTC.

The V call is TRBV5-8, the J call TRBJ2-3; weak D call: TRBD2 (6 bases). Germline CDR1 reads SGHTS; CDR2 reads YDEGEE. Between the trimmed V and J ends, which lost 4 bases and 5 bases, there was a span of 17 bases. The CDR3 contains 15 residues. The CDR3 sequence is CASSPEGANRDTQYF. CDR3 bases: TGTGCCAGCAGCCCGGAGGGAGCGAATCGAGATACGCAGTATTTT.

This clone is a singleton in its sample. This chain connects TRBV10-3 to TRBJ1-4, with D possibly matching TRBD1 (5 bases). V lost 6 bases and J 3 bases, leaving 14 bases between the germline ends. This CDR3 region has 15 residues. CDR1 and CDR2 from the germline V gene are ENHRY and SYGVKD. The CDR3 region has the DNA TGTGCCATCAGCGTCGACAGAGGGTCTAATGAAAAACTGTTTTTT. Its protein is CAISVDRGSNEKLFF.

This rearrangement joins TRBV9 to TRBJ2-5; D possibly corresponds to TRBD2 (7 bases). The ends were cut back, 4 bases at V and 5 bases at J, with 21 bases in the middle. The CDR3 length is 16 residues. CDR1 and CDR2 (germline): SGDLS, YYNGEE. CDR3 loop: CASSRGAGSLRETQYF. In DNA, the CDR3 is TGTGCCAGCAGCCGGGGGGCAGGGAGCTTGAGGGAGACCCAGTACTTC.

V and J are TRBV11-2 and TRBJ2-5; 8 positions match TRBD2. This CDR3 comprises 15 residues. Trimming took 4 bases from V and 0 from J; bases not matched to a gene: 4. From germline, CDR1 is SGHAT and CDR2 FQNNGV. The CDR3, as DNA: TGTGCCAGCAGCTGGGAGCGGGAGTACCAAGAGACCCAGTACTTC. Protein sequence: CASSWEREYQETQYF.

CDR3 protein: CASSFGGARNTEAFF. The CDR3 region has the DNA TGCGCCAGCAGCTTCGGGGGGGCCAGGAACACTGAAGCTTTCTTT. This chain links TRBV5-1 with TRBJ1-1; possibly TRBD1 for D (6 bases). V gave up 2 bases and J gave up 1 base, with 12 bases separating them. The CDR3 runs 15 residues. Germline V gene sequence: CDR1 SGHRS, CDR2 YFSETQ.

This sequence joins TRBV29-1 and TRBJ2-7, with unresolved D. With 4 bases removed from V and 2 bases from J, the gap between germline ends came to 15 bases. In germline, CDR1 is SQVTM, CDR2 ANQGSEA. This CDR3 is 14 amino acids long. CDR3 sequence reads: CSVVEPGGTYEQYF. The CDR3 DNA reads TGCAGCGTTGTTGAACCAGGCGGCACCTACGAGCAGTACTTC.

About this clone itself: This CDR3 is also generated by other DNA sequences in the sample. The chain couples TRBV18 to TRBJ1-5, with D hard to call. Germline V CDR1 and CDR2: KGHSH, LQKENI. This CDR3 contains 13 residues. V was clipped by 1 base and J by 4 bases, with 5 bases between them. CDR3 coding DNA: TGTGCCAGCTCACCACAAAGGAATCAGCCCCAGCATTTT. Protein sequence: CASSPQRNQPQHF. Full variable domain (missing parts from reference TRBV18 and TRBJ1-5): NAGVMQNPRHLVRRRGQEARLRCSPMKGHSHVYWYRQLPEEGLKFMVYLQKENIIDESGMPKERFSAEFPKEGPSILRIQQVVRGDSAAYFCASSPQRNQPQHFGDGTRLSIL.

This sequence joins TRBV19 and TRBJ1-5; D not certain. CDR3 length: 18 residues. The V end lost 2 bases, the J end lost 0 bases, and 17 bases lay between the germline ends. Looked up from germline, CDR1 is LNHDA and CDR2 is SQIVND (reference sequence). Written as DNA, the CDR3 is TGTGCCAGTAGTATAAGGAGGGCAGCACAACATAGCAATCAGCCCCAGCATTTT. Amino acid sequence: CASSIRRAAQHSNQPQHF.

This clone has more than one count but fewer than ten. Other DNA sequences within the sample encode an identical CDR3. The chain recombines TRBV7-9 with TRBJ1-5, with D unresolved. CDR1 is SEHNR, CDR2 FQNEAQ, per germline (reference sequence). This CDR3 comprises 13 residues. V was shortened by 1 base and J by 5 bases, with 6 bases between the two germline ends. The CDR3 DNA is TGTGCCAGCAGCTTAGAGGCCGATCAGCCCCAGCATTTT. Translation gives CASSLEADQPQHF. The full variable domain, with the rest looked up from reference TRBV7-9 and TRBJ1-5, is DTGVSQNPRHKITKRGQNVTFRCDPISEHNRLYWYRQTLGQGPEFLTYFQNEAQLEKSRLLSDRFSAERPKGSFSTLEIQRTEQGDSAMYLCASSLEADQPQHFGDGTRLSIL.

The CDR3 spells CASSLQGFGGTEAFF. Here the CDR3 DNA reads TGTGCCAGCAGTTTACAGGGGTTCGGCGGCACTGAAGCTTTCTTT. This chain uses TRBV27 with TRBJ1-1; tentatively, D is TRBD1 (6 bases). The CDR3 loop spans 15 amino acids. Per germline, CDR1 MNHEY and CDR2 SMNVEV (reference sequence). The ends were cut back, 2 bases at V and 4 bases at J, with 14 bases in the middle.

The chain combines TRBV2 with TRBJ1-1; no clear D. The CDR3 is made up of 14 amino acids. Germline V gene lookup returns CDR1 SNHLY and CDR2 FYNNEI. Trimming pared 4 bases from V and 2 bases from J, leaving 11 bases between. CDR3 sequence (DNA): TGTGCCAGCAGTGTAGTACAGAGAAACACTGAAGCTTTCTTT. It yields the protein CASSVVQRNTEAFF.

The rearrangement joins TRBV6-1 to TRBJ1-3, with TRBD1 identical over 7 bases. There are 15 residues in the CDR3. The V segment lost 5 bases and the J segment 4 bases; nucleotides outside the gene matches: 8. CDR1 and CDR2 (germline): MNHNS, SASEGT. CDR3: CASSRDSRTGNTIYF. The CDR3 region has the DNA TGTGCCAGCAGTCGGGACAGCAGGACCGGAAACACCATATATTTT.

This chain connects TRBV7-3 to TRBJ2-6, with D tentatively TRBD1 (5 bases). V was clipped by 5 bases and J by 2 bases, with 13 bases between them. CDR1 is SGHTA and CDR2 is FQGTGA in the germline V gene. The CDR3 is made up of 16 amino acids. The CDR3 loop reads CASSRLDSTGANVLTF. CDR3 sequence (DNA): TGTGCCAGCAGCCGACTTGACAGCACTGGGGCCAACGTCCTGACTTTC. The full variable domain, with the rest looked up from reference TRBV7-3 and TRBJ2-6, is GAGVSQTPSNKVTEKGKYVELRCDPISGHTALYWYRQSLGQGPEFLIYFQGTGAADDSGLPNDRFFAVRPEGSVSTLKIQRTERGDSAVYLCASSRLDSTGANVLTFGAGSRLTVL.

The chain joins TRBV6-6 to TRBJ1-5; TRBD1 aligns across 10 bases. The V and J ends lost 3 bases and 3 bases, in that order; junction bases with no gene match: 5. This CDR3 has 16 amino acids. The germline gives CDR1 MNHNY, CDR2 SVGAGI (reference sequence). In DNA form, the CDR3 reads TGTGCCAGCAGTTATCCCGGGACAGGGGACAATCAGCCCCAGCATTTT. Translation: CASSYPGTGDNQPQHF.

A few counts support this clone. The chain is built from TRBV18 and TRBJ1-1, with D maybe TRBD1 (5 bases). The V and J ends lost 5 bases and 0 bases respectively, with 7 bases between them. Per the germline V gene, CDR1 is KGHSH and CDR2 is LQKENI. The CDR3 runs 13 residues. CDR3 DNA: TGTGCCAGCTCAGGGGACCTGAACACTGAAGCTTTCTTT. This codes for CASSGDLNTEAFF.

The chain carries TRBV28 and TRBJ2-7, with a tentative D call TRBD2 (6 bases). The germline CDR1 and CDR2 sequences are MDHEN and SYDVKM. V gave up 6 bases and J gave up 6 bases, with 18 bases separating them. The CDR3 has 14 residues. Here the CDR3 DNA reads TGTGCCAGCAGAACGACTAGTTCCCCCGCCGAGCAGTACTTC. It translates to CASRTTSSPAEQYF.

V gene TRBV27 combines with J gene TRBJ1-5, with unresolved D. The V gene's germline CDR1 is MNHEY and CDR2 SMNVEV (reference sequence). V dropped 8 bases and J dropped 5 bases, with 13 bases sitting between them. The CDR3 has 13 residues. The CDR3 DNA is TGTGCCAGCTCTATGCGGCCTGATCAGCCCCAGCATTTT. It encodes CASSMRPDQPQHF.